Listed here are 13 T cell receptor beta chains from one sample, sequenced in a study of blood T cell repertoires in COVID-19. Clones were sequenced by immunoSEQ multiplex PCR, and TCRdb holds only the in-frame ones, with some missing. This table has 200,000 to 250,000 clones, 70% to 85% appearing once. Source material: peripheral blood. These receptors were collected from a woman over 75 with acute or convalescent COVID-19.

This clone was picked up one time. The chain carries TRBV7-2 and TRBJ1-1, with D perhaps matching TRBD1 (6 bases). Trimming removed 4 bases at V and 1 base at J, with 10 bases between. CDR3 length: 14 amino acids. The germline gives CDR1 SGHTA, CDR2 FQGNSA. The CDR3 region is CASSYQGRNTEAFF. For the CDR3, the DNA is TGTGCCAGCAGCTACCAGGGGAGGAACACTGAAGCTTTCTTT.

V gene TRBV29-1 combines with J gene TRBJ1-5, with D unresolved. Looked up from germline, CDR1 is SQVTM and CDR2 is ANQGSEA. Trimming took off 1 base at V and 0 bases at J, with 7 bases between the two ends. CDR3 size: 14 residues. The DNA of the CDR3 is TGCAGCGTTGAAGGTGTTTATAGCAATCAGCCCCAGCATTTT. As protein: CSVEGVYSNQPQHF.

The gene calls are TRBV3-1 (or the pseudogene TRBV3-2) and TRBJ1-1, with D perhaps TRBD1 (6 bases). CDR1 LGHDT and CDR2 YNNKEL come from the germline V gene (reference sequence). V was cut by 0 bases and J by 5 bases, with 22 bases left in between. There are 18 residues in the CDR3. The chain's CDR3 is CASSQDLFRGRRYTEAFF. CDR3 nucleotide sequence: TGTGCCAGCAGCCAAGATCTCTTCAGGGGTCGTCGTTATACTGAAGCTTTCTTT.

The chain couples TRBV5-4 to TRBJ2-3; 7 nucleotides align to TRBD2. The CDR3 runs to 14 residues. Germline lookup yields CDR1 SGHNT and CDR2 YYREEE (reference sequence). J lost 4 bases, V lost 5 bases, and 7 bases had no gene match. The chain's CDR3 is CASSQTSFADTQYF. The CDR3 DNA reads TGTGCCAGCAGTCAGACTAGCTTTGCAGATACGCAGTATTTT.

The V call is TRBV5-6, the J call TRBJ2-2; TRBD2 agrees at 13 bases. Per germline, CDR1 SGHDT and CDR2 YYEEEE. V was pared by 4 bases and J by 3 bases, with 9 bases of the junction left unmatched. There are 18 residues in the CDR3. The CDR3 DNA follows: TGTGCCAGCAGCCCCGGACTAGCGGGAGTTCGTGACACCGGGGAGCTGTTTTTT. Protein sequence: CASSPGLAGVRDTGELFF. The whole variable domain, filled in from reference TRBV5-6 and TRBJ2-2, reads DAGVTQSPTHLIKTRGQQVTLRCSPKSGHDTVSWYQQALGQGPQFIFQYYEEEERQRGNFPDRFSGHQFPNYSSELNVNALLLGDSALYLCASSPGLAGVRDTGELFFGEGSRLTVL.

V gene TRBV29-1 combines with J gene TRBJ2-2, with D possibly TRBD1 on 5 matching bases. Germline V lookup: CDR1 SQVTM, CDR2 ANQGSEA. CDR3 length: 11 residues. V was shortened by 7 bases and J by 5 bases, with 8 bases between the two germline ends. The CDR3 here is CSARDTGELFF. The CDR3, as DNA: TGCAGCGCCAGGGATACCGGGGAGCTGTTTTTT.

The chain joins TRBV7-2 to TRBJ1-2; 8 bases line up with TRBD1. This CDR3 is built from 14 residues. V trimming: 1 base; J trimming: 11 bases; junction bases outside the gene matches: 9. Per germline, CDR1 SGHTA and CDR2 FQGNSA. This chain's CDR3 is CASSLVGRGQGYTF. As DNA, the CDR3 is TGTGCCAGCAGCTTAGTTGGCAGGGGGCAAGGGTACACCTTC.

The chain uses TRBV6-6 and TRBJ1-6, with TRBD1 matching over 9 bases. J gave up 6 bases and V 7 bases, and 10 bases lay outside the gene matches. The CDR3 extends over 16 amino acids. The germline gives CDR1 MNHNY, CDR2 SVGAGI (reference sequence). The CDR3 sequence: CASNPRDRAGNSPLHF. The CDR3 coding sequence is TGTGCCAGCAACCCCCGGGACAGGGCTGGTAATTCACCCCTCCACTTT.

This clone has a single count. The chain is built from TRBV9 and TRBJ1-5; 7 positions agree with TRBD1. Germline CDR1 and CDR2: SGDLS and YYNGEE. The CDR3 runs to 14 residues. V was clipped by 0 bases and J by 5 bases; unmatched bases: 2. The CDR3 region has the DNA TGTGCCAGCAGCGTAGGACAGGGATATCAGCCCCAGCATTTT. Its protein is CASSVGQGYQPQHF. Based on the CDR3 plus reference TRBV9 and TRBJ1-5, the full variable domain is DSGVTQTPKHLITATGQRVTLRCSPRSGDLSVYWYQQSLDQGLQFLIQYYNGEERAKGNILERFSAQQFPDLHSELNLSSLELGDSALYFCASSVGQGYQPQHFGDGTRLSIL.

V gene TRBV24-1 combines with J gene TRBJ2-5, with 12 bases that match TRBD1. The germline V gene has CDR1 KGHDR and CDR2 SFDVKD. The length of the CDR3 is 17 residues. J was trimmed by 4 bases and V by 3 bases; bases with no gene match: 8. CDR3 sequence: CATSDPGTGGRVETQYF. In DNA, the CDR3 is TGTGCCACCAGTGATCCCGGGACAGGGGGCCGTGTAGAGACCCAGTACTTC.

The V gene is TRBV11-2, the J gene TRBJ2-2, with D possibly being TRBD2 (7 bases). This CDR3 spans 16 amino acids. Per germline, CDR1 SGHAT and CDR2 FQNNGV. Trimming shortened V by 4 bases and J by 4 bases, and 16 bases separated the two germline ends. The CDR3 DNA reads as TGTGCCAGCAGCTGGTGGGGGGGCCCGAGCACCGGGGAGCTGTTTTTT. This sequence encodes CASSWWGGPSTGELFF.

The CDR3 is CATSRLGRTGSTDTQYF. The CDR3 nucleotides are TGTGCCACCAGCAGGTTGGGAAGGACTGGATCCACAGATACGCAGTATTTT. The V and J genes are TRBV15 and TRBJ2-3, with a weak D call TRBD2 (5 bases). The germline V gene encodes CDR1 LNHNV and CDR2 YYDKDF (reference sequence). The CDR3 is made up of 17 amino acids. With 3 bases removed from V and 2 bases from J, the gap between germline ends came to 18 bases.

This clone was seen only a few times. J is TRBJ2-1 and V is TRBV7-2; the D gene is possibly TRBD2 (5 bases). The germline V and J ends were trimmed by 0 bases and 10 bases, with 10 bases remaining between them. Germline values: CDR1 SGHTA, CDR2 FQGNSA. The CDR3 contains 13 residues. As DNA, the CDR3 is TGTGCCAGCAGCTTAGCGCTAGCCCGCGAGCAGTTCTTC. It is translated as CASSLALAREQFF.